This TCR beta chain was sequenced during a study of T cell responses to AZD1222 COVID-19 vaccine. Regarding this clone: Its antigen remains unknown.

With 5 bases removed from V and 6 bases from J, the gap between germline ends came to 8 bases. Germline CDR1 is MNHEY and CDR2 is SVGEGT. The CDR3 runs to 11 residues. Findings and limits, study-wide: Every sample of the repertoires postdated the peak T cell response.

Clones were sequenced by immunoSEQ multiplex PCR, and TCRdb holds only the in-frame ones, with some missing. The sample consists of approximately 130,000 clones, over 85% of them appearing once. The sequence derives from an adult in good health. The sample here was peripheral blood, taken on day 0 of AZD1222 vaccination. V usage is TRBV6-2 or TRBV6-3 and J usage is TRBJ2-7, with D perhaps given as TRBD1 or TRBD2 (5 bases each). The CDR3 loop is CASSPGSEQYF. The CDR3 region has the DNA TGTGCCAGCAGTCCAGGGAGCGAGCAGTACTTC.